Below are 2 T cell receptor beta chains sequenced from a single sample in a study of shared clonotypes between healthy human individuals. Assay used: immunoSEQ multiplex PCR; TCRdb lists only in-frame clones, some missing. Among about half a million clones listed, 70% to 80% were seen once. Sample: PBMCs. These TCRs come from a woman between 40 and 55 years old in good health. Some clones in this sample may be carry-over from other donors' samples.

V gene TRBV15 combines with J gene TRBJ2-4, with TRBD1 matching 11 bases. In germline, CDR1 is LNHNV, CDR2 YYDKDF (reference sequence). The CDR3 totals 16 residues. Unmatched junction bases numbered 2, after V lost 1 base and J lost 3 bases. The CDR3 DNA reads TGTGCCACCAGCAGAGGGACAGGGGGCCTCAAAAACATTCAGTACTTC. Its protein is CATSRGTGGLKNIQYF.

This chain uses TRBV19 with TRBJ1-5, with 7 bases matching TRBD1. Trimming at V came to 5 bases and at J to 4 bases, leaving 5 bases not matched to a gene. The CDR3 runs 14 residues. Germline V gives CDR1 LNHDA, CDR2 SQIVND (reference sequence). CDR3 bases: TGTGCCAGTAGTTGGGGACAGAGTAATCAGCCCCAGCATTTT. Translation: CASSWGQSNQPQHF.